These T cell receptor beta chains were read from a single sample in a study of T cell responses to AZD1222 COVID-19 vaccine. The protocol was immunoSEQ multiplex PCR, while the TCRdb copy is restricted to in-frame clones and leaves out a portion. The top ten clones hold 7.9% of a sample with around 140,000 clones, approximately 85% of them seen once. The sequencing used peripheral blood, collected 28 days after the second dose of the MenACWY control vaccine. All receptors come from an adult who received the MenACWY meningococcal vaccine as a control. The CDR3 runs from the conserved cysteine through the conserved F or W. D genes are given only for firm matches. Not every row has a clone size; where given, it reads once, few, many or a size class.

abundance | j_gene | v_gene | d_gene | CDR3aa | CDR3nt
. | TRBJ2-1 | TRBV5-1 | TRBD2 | CASSLGTSEYNEQFF | TGCGCCAGCAGCTTAGGGACTAGCGAGTACAATGAGCAGTTCTTC
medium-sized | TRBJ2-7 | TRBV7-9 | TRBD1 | CASSHPEGQGTYEQYF | TGTGCCAGCAGCCACCCCGAGGGACAGGGGACCTACGAGCAGTACTTC
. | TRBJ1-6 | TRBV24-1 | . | CATSEDGNSPLHF | TGTGCCACCAGTGAGGACGGAAATTCACCCCTCCACTTT
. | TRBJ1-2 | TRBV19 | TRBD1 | CASTLQGARSGYTF | TGTGCCAGTACCCTACAGGGGGCGCGAAGTGGCTACACCTTC
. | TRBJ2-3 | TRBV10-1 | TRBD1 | CASSEGTGARTDTQYF | TGCGCCAGCAGTGAGGGGACAGGGGCCCGCACAGATACGCAGTATTTT
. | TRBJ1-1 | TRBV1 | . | CTSSQDLRGGAFF | TGCACCAGCAGCCAAGATCTCCGGGGCGGGGCTTTCTTT
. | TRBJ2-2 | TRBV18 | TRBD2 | CASSQSPAGAANTGELFF | TGTGCCAGCTCACAGTCCCCAGCGGGGGCCGCGAACACCGGGGAGCTGTTTTTT
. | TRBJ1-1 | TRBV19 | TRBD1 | CASSMGDRGVTEAFF | TGTGCCAGTAGTATGGGGGACAGGGGTGTTACTGAAGCTTTCTTT
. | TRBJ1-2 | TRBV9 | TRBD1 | CASSVDIGTAYGYTF | TGTGCCAGCAGCGTAGATATCGGGACAGCTTATGGCTACACCTTC
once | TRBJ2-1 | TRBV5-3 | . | CATGIEQFF | TGTGCTACCGGCATTGAGCAGTTCTTC
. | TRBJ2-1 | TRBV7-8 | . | CASSLAVGGSYNEQFF | TGTGCCAGCAGCTTAGCTGTCGGGGGTTCCTACAATGAGCAGTTCTTC
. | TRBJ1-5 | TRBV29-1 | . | CSARADIDQPQHF | TGCAGCGCACGTGCGGACATAGATCAGCCCCAGCATTTT
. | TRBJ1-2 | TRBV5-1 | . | CASSLAGRGGYTF | TGCGCCAGCAGCTTGGCAGGGCGCGGTGGCTACACCTTC
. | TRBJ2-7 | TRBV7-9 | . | CASTGGGRYEQYF | TGTGCCAGCACCGGAGGGGGCCGGTACGAGCAGTACTTC
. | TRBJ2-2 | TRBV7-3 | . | CASSTPMGRTNTGELFF | TGTGCCAGCAGCACCCCGATGGGGCGCACGAACACCGGGGAGCTGTTTTTT
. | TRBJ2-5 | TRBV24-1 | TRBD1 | CATSDLHRDRGQETQYF | TGTGCCACCAGTGACCTCCACCGGGACAGGGGGCAGGAGACCCAGTACTTC
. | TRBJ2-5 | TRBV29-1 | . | CSVVGLSQETQYF | TGCAGCGTTGTAGGGCTTTCTCAAGAGACCCAGTACTTC
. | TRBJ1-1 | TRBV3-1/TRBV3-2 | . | CASSQFDTGAFF | TGTGCCAGCAGCCAATTTGACACTGGAGCTTTCTTT
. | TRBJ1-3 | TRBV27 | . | CASPAPSGNTIYF | TGTGCCAGCCCCGCACCCTCTGGAAACACCATATATTTT
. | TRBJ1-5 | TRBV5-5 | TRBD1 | CASSPGTGVGQPQHF | TGTGCCAGCAGCCCGGGGACAGGGGTAGGTCAGCCCCAGCATTTT
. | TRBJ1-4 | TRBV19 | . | CASSIGSGLEKLFF | TGTGCCAGTAGTATAGGGTCAGGGCTTGAAAAACTGTTTTTT
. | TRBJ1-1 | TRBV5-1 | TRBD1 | CASSLGDRSEAFF | TGCGCCAGCAGCTTGGGGGACAGATCTGAAGCTTTCTTT
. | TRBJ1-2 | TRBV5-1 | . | CASSLVSQRISGGYTF | TGCGCCAGCAGCTTGGTGTCACAACGGATCTCGGGCGGCTACACCTTC
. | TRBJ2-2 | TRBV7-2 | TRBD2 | CASSLGGWSNTGELFF | TGTGCCAGCAGCTTGGGGGGGTGGTCGAACACCGGGGAGCTGTTTTTT
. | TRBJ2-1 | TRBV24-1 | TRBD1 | CATSDPGQGAGNEQFF | TGTGCCACCAGTGATCCGGGACAGGGGGCTGGTAATGAGCAGTTCTTC
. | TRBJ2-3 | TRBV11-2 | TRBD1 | CASSLGTGGTDTQYF | TGTGCCAGCAGCTTGGGGACAGGGGGTACAGATACGCAGTATTTT
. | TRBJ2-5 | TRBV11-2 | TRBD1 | CASRQTGKQETQYF | TGTGCCAGCAGACAGACAGGGAAACAAGAGACCCAGTACTTC
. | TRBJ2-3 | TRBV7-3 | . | CASSPNSRSSLSTDTQYF | TGTGCCAGCAGCCCAAATTCTCGGTCGTCTCTTAGCACAGATACGCAGTATTTT
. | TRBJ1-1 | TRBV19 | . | CASIRTVLNTEAFF | TGTGCCAGTATCCGGACAGTACTGAACACTGAAGCTTTCTTT
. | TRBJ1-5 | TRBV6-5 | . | CASSLYGGNQPQHF | TGTGCCAGCAGCCTTTATGGGGGAAATCAGCCCCAGCATTTT
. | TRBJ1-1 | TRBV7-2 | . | CASSLGSQSEAFF | TGTGCCAGCAGCTTAGGTTCGCAGTCTGAAGCTTTCTTT
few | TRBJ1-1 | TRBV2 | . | CASSELGGSTEAFF | TGTGCCAGCAGTGAGTTGGGGGGGAGCACTGAAGCTTTCTTT
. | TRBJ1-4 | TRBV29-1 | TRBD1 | CSVGDRVSKLFF | TGCAGCGTCGGTGACAGGGTTAGTAAACTGTTTTTT
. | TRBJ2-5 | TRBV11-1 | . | CASSLRRETQYF | TGTGCCAGCAGCCTAAGGAGGGAGACCCAGTACTTC
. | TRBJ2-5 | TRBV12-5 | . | CASGFAGSQETQYF | TGTGCTAGTGGTTTCGCGGGGAGCCAAGAGACCCAGTACTTC
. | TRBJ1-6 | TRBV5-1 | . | CASSLETDNSPLHF | TGCGCCAGCAGCTTGGAGACAGATAATTCACCCCTCCACTTT
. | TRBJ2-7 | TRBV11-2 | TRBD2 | CASSLDGPTSGVYNSYEQYF | TGTGCCAGCAGCTTAGATGGCCCGACTAGCGGGGTCTACAACTCCTACGAGCAGTACTTC
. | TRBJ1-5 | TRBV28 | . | CASSFLLTSNQPQHF | TGTGCCAGCAGTTTTCTTCTTACTAGCAATCAGCCCCAGCATTTT
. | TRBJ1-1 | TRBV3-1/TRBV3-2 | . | CASSQQPTENTEAFF | TGTGCCAGCAGCCAACAGCCTACGGAGAACACTGAAGCTTTCTTT
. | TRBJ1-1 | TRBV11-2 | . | CASSPGGGRAFF | TGTGCCAGCAGTCCAGGAGGGGGTCGAGCTTTCTTT
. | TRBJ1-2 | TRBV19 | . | CAGRVNYGYTF | TGTGCCGGCCGGGTTAACTATGGCTACACCTTC
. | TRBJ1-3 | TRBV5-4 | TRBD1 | CASSSGTGTGNTIYF | TGTGCCAGCAGCTCGGGGACAGGGACCGGAAACACCATATATTTT
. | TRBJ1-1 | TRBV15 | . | CATSRDYSGNTEAFF | TGTGCCACCAGCAGAGATTACTCAGGGAACACTGAAGCTTTCTTT
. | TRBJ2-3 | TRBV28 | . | CASSLGNRPISTDTQYF | TGTGCCAGCAGTTTAGGAAACAGGCCCATAAGCACAGATACGCAGTATTTT
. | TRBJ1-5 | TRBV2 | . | CASSDEGVQPQHF | TGTGCCAGCAGTGATGAGGGGGTTCAGCCCCAGCATTTT
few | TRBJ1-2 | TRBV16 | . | CASSQYTDYGYTF | TGTGCCAGCAGCCAATATACAGACTATGGCTACACCTTC
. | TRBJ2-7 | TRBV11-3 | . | CASSFTRALSYEQYF | TGTGCCAGCAGCTTTACCAGGGCCCTCTCCTACGAGCAGTACTTC
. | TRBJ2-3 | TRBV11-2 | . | CASSRADSSTDTQYF | TGTGCCAGCAGCAGGGCCGACTCTAGCACAGATACGCAGTATTTT
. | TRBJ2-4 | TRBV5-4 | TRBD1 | CASSSMGQVLAKNIQYF | TGTGCCAGCAGCTCAATGGGACAGGTTCTAGCCAAAAACATTCAGTACTTC
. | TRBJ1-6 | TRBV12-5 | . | CASGFETLYNSPLHF | TGTGCTAGTGGTTTTGAGACACTCTATAATTCACCCCTCCACTTT
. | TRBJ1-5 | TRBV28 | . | CASSLSGFNQPQHF | TGTGCCAGCAGTTTATCTGGCTTCAATCAGCCCCAGCATTTT
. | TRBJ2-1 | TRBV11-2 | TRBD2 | CASSQLAGLSYNEQFF | TGTGCCAGCAGCCAATTAGCGGGGCTCTCCTACAATGAGCAGTTCTTC
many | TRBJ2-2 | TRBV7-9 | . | CASSPTGTNTGELFF | TGTGCCAGCAGCCCAACAGGGACGAACACCGGGGAGCTGTTTTTT
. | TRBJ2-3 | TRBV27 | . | CASRALTGRQYF | TGTGCCAGCAGGGCCCTCACGGGGAGGCAGTATTTT